Below, 27 T cell receptor beta chains from the same sample are listed, as sequenced in a study of T cells in Graves' hyperthyroidism and ophthalmopathy. Researchers took RNA transcripts and amplified the TCR beta CDR3 regions from them. The HTBI primer set served for first-round RT-PCR of the TCR CDR3. TCRdb redid the calling of the multiplex PCR reads with MiXCR, one entry per CDR3 protein. The sample has about 370,000 distinct CDR3 sequences, 15% seen once. Sequencing was carried out using blood. These receptors originate from a woman aged 60-70 years with Graves' ophthalmopathy.

This clonotype was counted a few times. V gene TRBV6-2 or TRBV6-3 combines with J gene TRBJ1-2; TRBD1 might be the D (5 bases). Between the trimmed V and J ends, which lost 1 base and 2 bases, there was a span of 11 bases. CDR3 length: 15 amino acids. Germline CDR1 is MNHEY and CDR2 is SVGEGT. The CDR3, as DNA: TGTGCCAGCAGTTACTGGCCGGGACGGAACTATGGCTACACCTTC. Amino acids: CASSYWPGRNYGYTF.

The chain recombines TRBV2 with TRBJ2-5, with 11 bases lining up with TRBD1. From germline, CDR1 is SNHLY and CDR2 FYNNEI. J was trimmed by 7 bases and V by 6 bases; bases with no gene match: 10. The CDR3 totals 15 residues. Written as DNA, the CDR3 is TGTGCCAGCAGCCCAAGAGGGACAGGGGGTGGGACCCAGTACTTC. It translates to CASSPRGTGGGTQYF.

This clonotype appeared many times. The chain joins TRBV5-1 to TRBJ2-5; 9 bases agree with TRBD2. Germline CDR1 and CDR2: SGHRS and YFSETQ. This CDR3 is built from 14 residues. Trimming at V came to 6 bases and at J to 5 bases, leaving 8 bases not matched to a gene. CDR3: CASTAGGPGETQYF. The CDR3 DNA reads TGCGCCAGCACTGCGGGAGGGCCGGGGGAGACCCAGTACTTC.

This clonotype has only a few counts. The CDR3 bases are TGTGCCAGCAGAAGGACTAGCGGGACGCCTCCTGAGACCCAGTACTTC. Translation: CASRRTSGTPPETQYF. The gene calls are TRBV12-3 or TRBV12-4 and TRBJ2-5; 12 bases map to TRBD2. Trimming removed 6 bases from V and 5 bases from J; junction bases left unmatched: 10. The CDR3 consists of 16 residues.

This chain connects TRBV4-2 to TRBJ2-2; TRBD2 agrees at 13 bases. From germline, CDR1 is LGHNA and CDR2 YNFKEQ. The CDR3 extends over 17 amino acids. The junction had 6 bases not matched to a gene; V was cut back by 4 bases and J by 4 bases. The CDR3 DNA is TGTGCCAGCAGCCCCCTGGGACTAGCGGGATCCACCGGGGAGCTGTTTTTT. Translated, it gives CASSPLGLAGSTGELFF.

There are many counts of this clonotype. The rearrangement links TRBV7-2 to TRBJ2-1; TRBD2 matches 14 bases. V shed 6 bases and J 9 bases; nucleotides not matched to a gene: 7. The CDR3 consists of 15 residues. In germline, CDR1 is SGHTA, CDR2 FQGNSA. The CDR3 DNA reads as TGTGCCAGCAGTCTGACTAGCGGGAGGGGGGGTGAGCAGTTCTTC. Its protein is CASSLTSGRGGEQFF.

This clonotype showed up just a few times. The V call is TRBV27, the J call TRBJ2-7; the match to TRBD2 covers 9 bases. The CDR3 is 15 amino acids. V shed 6 bases, J shed 2 bases, and the junction held 8 bases outside the gene matches. Germline V lookup: CDR1 MNHEY, CDR2 SMNVEV (reference sequence). The CDR3 DNA is TGTGCCAGCAGCTCCAGGTTAGCGGGGGCCTACGAGCAGTACTTC. Protein sequence: CASSSRLAGAYEQYF.

This sequence joins TRBV28 and TRBJ1-1; 9 bases agree with TRBD1. Germline CDR1 reads MDHEN; CDR2 reads SYDVKM. Germline trimming cut 3 bases from V and 10 bases from J; bases unmatched to any gene: 6. This CDR3 has 13 residues. CDR3 DNA: TGTGCCAGCAGTTTTGGGGGACAGGGCCCAGCTTTCTTT. It specifies CASSFGGQGPAFF.

This clonotype turned up a few times. Its ends do not fully match the called genes, so a read error is possible. The chain recombines TRBV28 with TRBJ1-1, with D unresolved. Germline CDR1 is MDHEN and CDR2 is SYDVKM. This CDR3 region has 11 residues. In DNA form, the CDR3 reads TGTGCCTGCAGTTGGAACACTGAAGCTTTCTTT. Its protein is CACSWNTEAFF.

About this clonotype: This could be a read error, since a much larger clone is one nucleotide away. The rearrangement links TRBV4-1 to TRBJ2-1; TRBD2 aligns across 7 bases. Germline V lookup: CDR1 MGHRA, CDR2 YSYEKL. The CDR3 is 17 residues long. This chain's CDR3 is CASSQEADGGTLAEQFF. CDR3 coding DNA: TGTGCCAGCAGCCAAGAAGCGGACGGGGGGACCCTGGCTGAGCAGTTCTTC.

This clonotype was detected ten times or more. This chain connects TRBV5-1 to TRBJ2-1; TRBD1 aligns across 10 bases. In germline, CDR1 is SGHRS, CDR2 YFSETQ. This CDR3 has 14 residues. J gave up 5 bases and V 4 bases, and 3 bases lay outside the gene matches. As DNA, the CDR3 is TGCGCCAGCAGCAGGGACAGGGGAAACAATGAGCAGTTCTTC. It codes for CASSRDRGNNEQFF.

V and J are TRBV10-3 and TRBJ2-3; 8 nucleotides match TRBD2. Germline V gene lookup returns CDR1 ENHRY and CDR2 SYGVKD. This CDR3 comprises 15 residues. V was clipped by 9 bases and J by 4 bases; unmatched bases: 12. In DNA form, the CDR3 reads TGTGCCATAGGGGCCAGCGGGAGTCTTTCAGATACGCAGTATTTT. Translated: CAIGASGSLSDTQYF.

Regarding this clonotype: This may be a read error: a much more frequent sequence differs by one nucleotide. The V gene is TRBV6-5, the J gene TRBJ1-5; D uncertain. Germline values: CDR1 MNHEY, CDR2 SVGAGI. V shed 4 bases and J shed 0 bases, with 7 bases lying between them. The CDR3 spans 14 residues. CDR3 coding DNA: TGTGCCAGCAGTTCCAGTTGTAGCAATCAGCCCCAGCATTTT. The encoded protein is CASSSSCSNQPQHF.

This clonotype appeared a few times. This rearrangement joins TRBV14 to TRBJ2-2; tentative D call: TRBD1 (6 bases). From germline, CDR1 is SGHDN and CDR2 FVKESK. The CDR3 runs to 16 residues. Trimming removed 5 bases at V and 1 base at J, with 14 bases between. The CDR3 sequence: CASSSRSTGNTGELFF. CDR3 in DNA: TGTGCCAGCAGCTCCCGGTCGACAGGGAACACCGGGGAGCTGTTTTTT.

This clonotype appeared many times. V and J are TRBV7-9 and TRBJ2-5; D not certain. V lost 4 bases and J lost 1, with 19 bases in between. The CDR3 is 17 amino acids. Germline V CDR1 and CDR2: SEHNR, FQNEAQ (reference sequence). The CDR3 spells CASSWIKESARQETQYF. The CDR3 DNA sequence: TGTGCCAGCAGCTGGATTAAAGAGTCAGCACGCCAAGAGACCCAGTACTTC.

This clonotype was picked up many times. V is TRBV18 and J is TRBJ1-1; no clear D gene. Deletions cut 3 bases from V and 8 bases from J, with 13 bases between. The CDR3 runs to 13 residues. Germline loops: CDR1 KGHSH, CDR2 LQKENI. CDR3 region: CASSPTQPTEAFF. CDR3 DNA sequence: TGTGCCAGCTCACCGACGCAGCCTACCGAAGCTTTCTTT.

Many counts were recorded for this clonotype. The chain has TRBV9 and TRBJ1-1; D is undetermined. The CDR3 contains 15 residues. Per germline, CDR1 SGDLS and CDR2 YYNGEE. Deletions cut 1 base from V and 0 bases from J, with 10 bases between. The CDR3 bases are TGTGCCAGCAGCGTAAAGAGAGGGATGAACACTGAAGCTTTCTTT. Translated: CASSVKRGMNTEAFF.

This clonotype has only one observation. With a much larger clone just one base away, this may be a read error. The chain recombines TRBV28 with TRBJ1-1; weak D call: TRBD1 (5 bases). The ends were cut back, 6 bases at V and 3 bases at J, with 14 bases in the middle. The CDR3 is 14 residues long. From germline, CDR1 is MDHEN and CDR2 SYDVKM. The CDR3 DNA reads TGTGCCAGCAGGCCTTACTCGGGGGACACTGAAGCTTTCTTT. Protein product: CASRPYSGDTEAFF.

There are a few counts of this clonotype. V and J are TRBV27 and TRBJ2-7; possible D gene TRBD1, 6 bases. The CDR3 runs 14 residues. Germline loops: CDR1 MNHEY, CDR2 SMNVEV (reference sequence). The V end lost 6 bases, the J end lost 2 bases, and 14 bases lay between the germline ends. The CDR3 DNA sequence: TGTGCCAGCAGAGGTACAGGGATTACCTACGAGCAGTACTTC. This codes for CASRGTGITYEQYF.

This clonotype occurred many times. The V call is TRBV2, the J call TRBJ1-5; TRBD1 agrees at 12 bases. Looked up from germline, CDR1 is SNHLY and CDR2 is FYNNEI. The length of the CDR3 is 15 residues. The V segment lost 6 bases and the J segment 7 bases; nucleotides outside the gene matches: 7. CDR3 DNA sequence: TGTGCCAGCAGCAGGGACAGGGGGCAGGGACAGCCCCAGCATTTT. It translates to CASSRDRGQGQPQHF.

About this clonotype itself: This may be a read error: a much more frequent sequence differs by one nucleotide. V and J are TRBV6-1 and TRBJ2-1; 9 nucleotides line up with TRBD2. Germline V gene lookup returns CDR1 MNHNS and CDR2 SASEGT. This CDR3 comprises 14 residues. J lost 4 bases, V lost 7 bases, and 5 bases had no gene match. CDR3: CASTLAGEYNEQFF. In DNA, the CDR3 is TGTGCCAGCACCTTAGCGGGAGAATACAATGAGCAGTTCTTC.

This clonotype has ten or more counts. The V gene is TRBV10-1, the J gene TRBJ2-7; D ambiguous. The CDR3 runs 14 residues. Per germline, CDR1 WNHNN and CDR2 SYGVQD (reference sequence). V lost 4 bases and J 3 bases, leaving 13 bases between the germline ends. CDR3 DNA: TGCGCCAGCAGTGGGGGAATAGGGCTCTACGAGCAGTACTTC. Translated: CASSGGIGLYEQYF.

In this sample, this clonotype turned up a few times. The chain joins TRBV19 to TRBJ1-4; D unclear. CDR3 size: 12 residues. V lost 5 bases to trimming and J lost 10 bases, with 11 bases between them. CDR1 and CDR2 from the germline V gene are LNHDA and SQIVND (reference sequence). CDR3 region: CASSSSLGKLFF. Here the CDR3 DNA reads TGTGCCAGTAGTTCTTCGTTGGGAAAACTGTTTTTT.

A remark on this clonotype: Given a much more abundant clone one base away, this may be a read error. The V and J genes are TRBV30 and TRBJ2-1; D is unclear. Germline V lookup: CDR1 GTSNPN, CDR2 SVGIG (reference sequence). The CDR3 length is 11 residues. The CDR3 DNA reads TGTGCCTGGAGACTTGGAACTGAGCAGCTCTTC. Translation gives CAWRLGTEQLF.

The V and J genes are TRBV7-6 and TRBJ2-5; weak D call: TRBD1 (5 bases). V lost 0 bases, J lost 4 bases, and 18 bases lay in between. The germline gives CDR1 SGHVS, CDR2 FNYEAQ. The CDR3 is 17 amino acids. For the CDR3, the DNA is TGTGCCAGCAGCTTAGCCTCGACAGTAGTTCTGTCAGAGACCCAGTACTTC. Translating gives CASSLASTVVLSETQYF.

The genes are TRBV5-1 and TRBJ2-5; the D gene is possibly TRBD2 (6 bases). The V gene's germline CDR1 is SGHRS and CDR2 YFSETQ. The CDR3 covers 14 residues. Trimming removed 4 bases at V and 1 base at J, with 11 bases between. This CDR3 reads CASSAGFGQETQYF. CDR3 coding DNA: TGCGCCAGCAGCGCGGGGTTTGGCCAAGAGACCCAGTACTTC. Looking up the rest from reference TRBV5-1 and TRBJ2-5 gives the full variable domain: KAGVTQTPRYLIKTRGQQVTLSCSPISGHRSVSWYQQTPGQGLQFLFEYFSETQRNKGNFPGRFSGRQFSNSRSEMNVSTLELGDSALYLCASSAGFGQETQYFGPGTRLLVL.

Remarks on this clonotype: This is likely a read error, given that the CDR3 carries no conserved phenylalanine or tryptophan at its end. The V call is TRBV18, the J call TRBJ2-5; a weak D match, TRBD1 (6 bases). Deletions cut 8 bases from V and 2 bases from J, with 12 bases between. The CDR3 spans 13 residues. In germline, CDR1 is KGHSH, CDR2 LQKENI. The CDR3 reads CASPLGQQETQYL. Here the CDR3 DNA reads TGTGCCAGCCCACTTGGACAGCAAGAGACCCAGTACCTC.